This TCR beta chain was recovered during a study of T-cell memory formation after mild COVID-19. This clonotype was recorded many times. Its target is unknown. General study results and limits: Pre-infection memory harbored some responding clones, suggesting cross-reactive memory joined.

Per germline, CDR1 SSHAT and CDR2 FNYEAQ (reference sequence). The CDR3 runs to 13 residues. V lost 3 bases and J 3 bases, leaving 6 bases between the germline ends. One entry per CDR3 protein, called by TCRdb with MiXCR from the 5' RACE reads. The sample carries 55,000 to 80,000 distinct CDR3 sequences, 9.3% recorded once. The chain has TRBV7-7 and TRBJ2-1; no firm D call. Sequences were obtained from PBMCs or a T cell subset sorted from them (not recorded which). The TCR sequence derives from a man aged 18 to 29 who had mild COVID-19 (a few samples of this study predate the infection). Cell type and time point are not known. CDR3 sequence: CASSLDDYNEQFF. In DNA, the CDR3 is TGTGCCAGCAGCTTGGACGACTACAATGAGCAGTTCTTC.